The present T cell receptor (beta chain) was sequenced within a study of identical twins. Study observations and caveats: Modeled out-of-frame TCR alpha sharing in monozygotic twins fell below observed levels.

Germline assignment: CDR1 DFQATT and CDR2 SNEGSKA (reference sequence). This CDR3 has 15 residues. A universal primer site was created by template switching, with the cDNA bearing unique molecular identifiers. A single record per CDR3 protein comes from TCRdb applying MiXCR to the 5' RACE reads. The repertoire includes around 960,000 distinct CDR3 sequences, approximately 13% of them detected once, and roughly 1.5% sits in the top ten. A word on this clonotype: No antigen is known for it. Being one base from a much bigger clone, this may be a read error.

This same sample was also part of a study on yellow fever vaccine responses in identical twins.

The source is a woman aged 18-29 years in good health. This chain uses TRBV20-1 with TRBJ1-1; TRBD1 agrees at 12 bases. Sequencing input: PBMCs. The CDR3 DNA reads TGCAGTACTAGAGCGGGACAGGGGGCGAACACTGAAGCTTTCTTT. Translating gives CSTRAGQGANTEAFF.